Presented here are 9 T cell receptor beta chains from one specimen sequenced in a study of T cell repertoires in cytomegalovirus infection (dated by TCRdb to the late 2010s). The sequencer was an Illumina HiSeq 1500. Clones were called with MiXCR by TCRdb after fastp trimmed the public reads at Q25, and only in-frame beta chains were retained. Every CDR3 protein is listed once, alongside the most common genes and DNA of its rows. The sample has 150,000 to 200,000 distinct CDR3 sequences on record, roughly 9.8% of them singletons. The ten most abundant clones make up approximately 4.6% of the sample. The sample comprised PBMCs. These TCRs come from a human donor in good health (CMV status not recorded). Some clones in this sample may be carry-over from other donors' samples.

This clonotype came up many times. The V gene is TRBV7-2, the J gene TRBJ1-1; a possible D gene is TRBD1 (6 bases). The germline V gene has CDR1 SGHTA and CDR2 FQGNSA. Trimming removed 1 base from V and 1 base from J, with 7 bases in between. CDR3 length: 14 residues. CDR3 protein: CASSLGRGNTEAFF. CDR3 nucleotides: TGTGCCAGCAGCTTAGGCAGGGGGAACACTGAAGCTTTCTTT.

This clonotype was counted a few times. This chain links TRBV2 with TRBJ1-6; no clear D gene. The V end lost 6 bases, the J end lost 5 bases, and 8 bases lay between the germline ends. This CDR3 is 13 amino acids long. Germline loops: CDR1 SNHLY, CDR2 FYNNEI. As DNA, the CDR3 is TGTGCCAGCAGAATGATGAATAATTCACCCCTCCACTTT. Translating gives CASRMMNNSPLHF.

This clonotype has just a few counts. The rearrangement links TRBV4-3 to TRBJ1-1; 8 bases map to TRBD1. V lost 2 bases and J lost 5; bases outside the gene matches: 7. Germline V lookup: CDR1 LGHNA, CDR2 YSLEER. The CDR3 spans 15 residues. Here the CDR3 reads CASSQLTGGLTEAFF. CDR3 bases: TGCGCCAGCAGCCAACTAACAGGGGGGTTGACTGAAGCTTTCTTT.

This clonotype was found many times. This chain's CDR3 is CASSLDSFEQYF. The CDR3 DNA follows: TGTGCCAGCAGCTTAGATTCGTTCGAGCAGTACTTC. The chain is built from TRBV7-6 and TRBJ2-7, with no clear D. The ends were cut back, 1 base at V and 6 bases at J, with 7 bases in the middle. The CDR3 totals 12 residues. Germline CDR1 is SGHVS and CDR2 is FNYEAQ. Using reference TRBV7-6 and TRBJ2-7 for the parts outside the CDR3, the full variable domain is GAGVSQSPRYKVTKRGQDVALRCDPISGHVSLYWYRQALGQGPEFLTYFNYEAQQDKSGLPNDRFSAERPEGSISTLTIQRTEQRDSAMYRCASSLDSFEQYFGPGTRLTVT.

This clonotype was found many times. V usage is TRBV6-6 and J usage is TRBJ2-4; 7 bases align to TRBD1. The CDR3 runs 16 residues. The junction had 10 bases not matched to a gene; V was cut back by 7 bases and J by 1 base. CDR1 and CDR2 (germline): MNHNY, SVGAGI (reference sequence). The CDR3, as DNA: TGTGCCAGCACTCGACAGGGTTCGGGGGCCAAAAACATTCAGTACTTC. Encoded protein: CASTRQGSGAKNIQYF.

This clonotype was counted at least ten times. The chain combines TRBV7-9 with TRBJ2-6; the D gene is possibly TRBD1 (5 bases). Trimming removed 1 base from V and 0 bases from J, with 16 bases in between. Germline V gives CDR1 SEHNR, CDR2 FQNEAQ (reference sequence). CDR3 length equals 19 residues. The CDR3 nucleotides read TGTGCCAGCAGCTTAGAACGACAGAATGGTGCCTCTGGGGCCAACGTCCTGACTTTC. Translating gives CASSLERQNGASGANVLTF.

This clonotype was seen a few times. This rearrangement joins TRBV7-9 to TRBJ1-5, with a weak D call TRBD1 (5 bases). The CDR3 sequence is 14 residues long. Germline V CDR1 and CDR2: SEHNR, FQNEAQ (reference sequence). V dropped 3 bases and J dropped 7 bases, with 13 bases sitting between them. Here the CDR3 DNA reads TGTGCCAGCAGCTTTCCAGGGATGGGCCAGCCCCAGCATTTT. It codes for CASSFPGMGQPQHF.

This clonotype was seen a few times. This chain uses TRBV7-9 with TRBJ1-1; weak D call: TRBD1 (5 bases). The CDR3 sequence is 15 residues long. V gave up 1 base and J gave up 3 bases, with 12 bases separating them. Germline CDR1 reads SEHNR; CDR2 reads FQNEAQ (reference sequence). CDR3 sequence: CASSLGRGGYTEAFF. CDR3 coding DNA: TGTGCCAGCAGCTTAGGGAGGGGCGGTTACACTGAAGCTTTCTTT.

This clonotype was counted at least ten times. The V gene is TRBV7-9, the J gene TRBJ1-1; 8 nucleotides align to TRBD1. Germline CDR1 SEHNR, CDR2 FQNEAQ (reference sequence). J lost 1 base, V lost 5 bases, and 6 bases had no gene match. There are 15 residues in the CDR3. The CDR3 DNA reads TGTGCCAGCAGCACTCAGGGGGCCCGGAACACTGAAGCTTTCTTT. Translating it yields CASSTQGARNTEAFF.